A single sample is the source of the 19 T cell receptor beta chains below, sequenced in a study of blood T cell repertoires in COVID-19. The data were produced by immunoSEQ multiplex PCR, yet TCRdb's version contains in-frame clones alone and is incomplete. This repertoire shows roughly 380,000 clones, roughly 77% found once; its top ten account for more than 0.85%. Specimen: peripheral blood. The source of these receptors is a human donor with acute or convalescent COVID-19. The donor label of this sample is uncertain.

V gene TRBV5-1 combines with J gene TRBJ1-1, with 7 bases matching TRBD1. The CDR3 has 16 amino acids. Unmatched junction bases numbered 8, after V lost 2 bases and J lost 1 base. Germline-derived CDR1 and CDR2 are SGHRS and YFSETQ. CDR3: CASSFRDRHPNTEAFF. CDR3 DNA: TGCGCCAGCAGCTTTAGGGACAGACACCCGAACACTGAAGCTTTCTTT.

This chain uses TRBV9 with TRBJ1-4, with D hard to call. CDR1 is SGDLS and CDR2 is YYNGEE in the germline V gene. The V end was cut by 0 bases, the J end by 0 bases, with 9 bases between. This CDR3 region has 16 residues. CDR3 protein: CASSVGATSTNEKLFF. CDR3 sequence (DNA): TGTGCCAGCAGCGTAGGGGCAACCTCAACTAATGAAAAACTGTTTTTT.

The chain uses TRBV5-1 and TRBJ2-7; 9 nucleotides match TRBD2. The junction had 6 bases not matched to a gene; V was cut back by 2 bases and J by 6 bases. This CDR3 is built from 14 residues. Germline CDR1 SGHRS, CDR2 YFSETQ. In DNA, the CDR3 is TGCGCCAGCAGCTTAGCGGGGGGAATAAGCGAGCAGTACTTC. It specifies CASSLAGGISEQYF.

This clone showed up many times. The rearrangement links TRBV7-6 to TRBJ2-7; D not resolved. V was cut by 5 bases and J by 6 bases, with 20 bases left in between. The CDR3 consists of 15 residues. CDR1 and CDR2 (germline): SGHVS, FNYEAQ. Here the CDR3 reads CASSVNGLGAAEQYF. CDR3 coding DNA: TGTGCCAGCAGCGTAAACGGTTTAGGCGCGGCCGAGCAGTACTTC.

V and J are TRBV28 and TRBJ2-2, with 7 positions matching TRBD1. V gave up 7 bases and J gave up 3 bases; unmatched junction bases: 11. The CDR3 consists of 16 residues. Germline assignment: CDR1 MDHEN and CDR2 SYDVKM. The CDR3 DNA follows: TGTGCCAGCACCCCGTCCGGGACAGAAGACACCGGGGAGCTGTTTTTT. It specifies CASTPSGTEDTGELFF.

The chain combines TRBV7-9 with TRBJ2-7, with 12 bases lining up with TRBD2. Germline V lookup: CDR1 SEHNR, CDR2 FQNEAQ (reference sequence). The CDR3 is made up of 15 amino acids. The V and J ends lost 5 bases and 2 bases, in that order; junction bases with no gene match: 4. The CDR3 loop reads CASSALAGGTYEQYF. CDR3 nucleotides: TGTGCCAGCAGCGCACTAGCGGGAGGAACCTACGAGCAGTACTTC.

The chain employs TRBV28 and TRBJ2-7; D call uncertain. CDR1 MDHEN and CDR2 SYDVKM come from the germline V gene. The CDR3 length is 12 residues. Trimming cost V 5 bases and J 9 bases, with 14 bases left between them. The CDR3 nucleotides are TGTGCCAGCAGTGTAGTCGAATACAGGCAGTACTTC. This gives the protein CASSVVEYRQYF.

The chain uses TRBV3-1 (or the pseudogene TRBV3-2) and TRBJ1-2; D remains unclear. The V end was cut by 0 bases, the J end by 8 bases, with 16 bases between. This CDR3 has 15 residues. Per the germline V gene, CDR1 is LGHDT and CDR2 is YNNKEL (reference sequence). CDR3 DNA: TGTGCCAGCAGCCAAGATATCCACAGCCCGGGGGGCTACACCTTC. Amino acid sequence: CASSQDIHSPGGYTF.

Only one count was recorded for this clone. The genes are TRBV5-1 and TRBJ2-5; TRBD2 agrees at 13 bases. Germline assignment: CDR1 SGHRS and CDR2 YFSETQ. The trim removed 4 bases at V and 5 bases at J, leaving 5 bases unmatched. The CDR3 consists of 15 residues. CDR3 region: CASSLGTSGVETQYF. CDR3 nucleotides: TGCGCCAGCAGCCTTGGGACTAGCGGGGTGGAGACCCAGTACTTC.

This chain links TRBV7-9 with TRBJ1-6; D gene ambiguous. Germline V CDR1 and CDR2: SEHNR, FQNEAQ (reference sequence). V dropped 0 bases and J dropped 9 bases, with 18 bases sitting between them. This CDR3 has 17 residues. This CDR3 reads CASSLAHRGRSPSPLHF. As DNA, the CDR3 is TGTGCCAGCAGCTTAGCGCACCGGGGAAGGTCCCCTTCACCCCTCCACTTT.

V is TRBV6-1 and J is TRBJ2-1; TRBD2 matches 7 bases. The trim removed 3 bases at V and 0 bases at J, leaving 2 bases unmatched. This CDR3 region has 15 residues. Per germline, CDR1 MNHNS and CDR2 SASEGT. The DNA for the CDR3 is TGTGCCAGCAGTGAGGGGGGGGGCTCCTACAATGAGCAGTTCTTC. Translated: CASSEGGGSYNEQFF.

At least ten counts were recorded for this clone. The chain couples TRBV4-1 to TRBJ2-1; D is unclear. CDR1 and CDR2 (germline): MGHRA, YSYEKL. Trimming cost V 8 bases and J 0 bases, with 17 bases left between them. The CDR3 runs 16 residues. The CDR3 protein is CASRPILRSSYNEQFF. In DNA form, the CDR3 reads TGCGCCAGCCGCCCCATCCTCAGGTCCTCCTACAATGAGCAGTTCTTC.

The chain employs TRBV6-5 and TRBJ2-2, with 7 bases lining up with TRBD2. The CDR3 length is 15 residues. Losses at the gene ends were 8 bases for V and 2 bases for J; bases not matched to a gene: 8. Germline lookup yields CDR1 MNHEY and CDR2 SVGAGI. CDR3 loop: CASGQGLTNTGELFF. Written as DNA, the CDR3 is TGTGCCAGCGGCCAGGGACTAACCAACACCGGGGAGCTGTTTTTT.

V and J are TRBV5-1 and TRBJ2-7; D ambiguous. The CDR3 has 14 amino acids. Trimming stripped 4 bases from V and 5 bases from J, with 16 bases between. CDR1 and CDR2 (germline): SGHRS, YFSETQ. CDR3 protein: CASSQRLPEDEQYF. CDR3 DNA sequence: TGCGCCAGCAGCCAGCGACTCCCCGAGGACGAGCAGTACTTC.

The chain carries TRBV4-2 and TRBJ1-2; 9 nucleotides align to TRBD1. Germline lookup yields CDR1 LGHNA and CDR2 YNFKEQ. The CDR3 extends over 17 amino acids. V was pared by 5 bases and J by 4 bases, with 14 bases of the junction left unmatched. In DNA, the CDR3 is TGTGCCAGCAGCACCGACAGGGGGTCACCTTCCCGCTATGGCTACACCTTC. Protein: CASSTDRGSPSRYGYTF.

The chain joins TRBV6-5 to TRBJ1-1; D is unresolved. The CDR3 sequence is 15 residues long. The V gene lost 2 bases and the J gene lost 5 bases, with 15 bases spanning the gap. CDR1 is MNHEY and CDR2 is SVGAGI in the germline V gene. CDR3 region: CASSYHTPAGTEAFF. DNA of the CDR3: TGTGCCAGCAGTTACCACACACCCGCGGGGACTGAAGCTTTCTTT.

The J gene is TRBJ2-1, the V gene TRBV20-1, with 11 bases aligning to TRBD2. The CDR3 sequence is 16 residues long. The J segment lost 4 bases and the V segment lost 3 bases, leaving 8 bases of the junction unmatched. The germline CDR1 and CDR2 sequences are DFQATT and SNEGSKA (reference sequence). The CDR3 sequence: CSASPGLAGRYNEQFF. For the CDR3, the DNA is TGCAGTGCTAGTCCCGGACTAGCGGGTCGGTACAATGAGCAGTTCTTC.

This clone has only one observation. V and J are TRBV30 and TRBJ2-1; D remains ambiguous. Germline CDR1 GTSNPN, CDR2 SVGIG (reference sequence). This CDR3 has 12 amino acids. V lost 1 base to trimming and J lost 7 bases, with 8 bases between them. The CDR3 bases are TGTGCCTGGAGTGACCCGCGGAATGAGCAGTTCTTC. Translation gives CAWSDPRNEQFF.

V is TRBV2 and J is TRBJ1-2; D unclear. The germline V gene encodes CDR1 SNHLY and CDR2 FYNNEI. Trimming took off 3 bases at V and 7 bases at J, with 9 bases between the two ends. CDR3 length: 12 residues. CDR3 loop: CASSDQFPGYTF. In DNA form, the CDR3 reads TGTGCCAGCAGTGACCAGTTTCCTGGCTACACCTTC.